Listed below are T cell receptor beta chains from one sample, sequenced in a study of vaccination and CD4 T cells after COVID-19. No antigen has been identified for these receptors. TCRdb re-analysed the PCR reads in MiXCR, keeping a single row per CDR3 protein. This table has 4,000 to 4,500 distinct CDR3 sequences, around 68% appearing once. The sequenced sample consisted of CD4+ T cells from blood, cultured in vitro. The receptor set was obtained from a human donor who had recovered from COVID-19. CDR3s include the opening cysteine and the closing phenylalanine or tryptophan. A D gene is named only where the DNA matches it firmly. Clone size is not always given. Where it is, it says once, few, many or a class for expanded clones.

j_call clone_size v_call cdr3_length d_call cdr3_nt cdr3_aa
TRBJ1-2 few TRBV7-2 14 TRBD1 TGTGCCAGCAGCCCCGGACAGGGGGGATATGGCTACACCTTC CASSPGQGGYGYTF
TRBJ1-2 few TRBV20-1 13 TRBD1 TGCAGTGCGCAGACAGGGGGCGGCTATGGCTACACCTTC CSAQTGGGYGYTF
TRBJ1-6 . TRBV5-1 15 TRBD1 TGCGCCAGCAGCTTGGACAGGGGAGGTAATTCACCCCTCCACTTT CASSLDRGGNSPLHF
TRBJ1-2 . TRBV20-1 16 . TGCAGTGCTAGAGATCCCGGGAGACCTTCGGCTGTAGAGGGCCCCTTC CSARDPGRPSAVEGPF
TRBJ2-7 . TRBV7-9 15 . TGTGCCAGCAGCTTTGTATACGACGGCACCTACGAGCAGTACTTC CASSFVYDGTYEQYF
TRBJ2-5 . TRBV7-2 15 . TGTGCCAGCAGCTTTTCTAGTATGAGCGGAGAGACCCAGTACTTC CASSFSSMSGETQYF
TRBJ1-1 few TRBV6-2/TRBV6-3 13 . TGTGCCAGCCGGTCCGTCGGGAACACTGAAGCTTTCTTT CASRSVGNTEAFF
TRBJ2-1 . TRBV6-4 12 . TGTGCCAGCAACGGCTCCTACAATGAGCAGTTCTTC CASNGSYNEQFF
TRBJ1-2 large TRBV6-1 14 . TGTGCCAATTCTGGCGGAGGGCTTGGGTATGGCTACACCTTC CANSGGGLGYGYTF
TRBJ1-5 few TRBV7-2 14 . TGTGCCACACAACCGGAGAGAGGCAATCAGCCCCAGCATTTT CATQPERGNQPQHF
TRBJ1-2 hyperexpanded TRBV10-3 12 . TGTGCCATCAGCACCGACGGGTGGGTAAATACCTTC CAISTDGWVNTF
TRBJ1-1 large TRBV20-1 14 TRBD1 TGCAGTGCTAGTCGTGACAGGGGCGGTACTGAAGCTTTCTTT CSASRDRGGTEAFF
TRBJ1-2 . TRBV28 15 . TGTGCCAGCGCTCCTCGGACGCAAACTAACTATGGCTACACCTTC CASAPRTQTNYGYTF
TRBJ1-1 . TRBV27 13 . TGTGCCAGCAGTCCCAGGGCACTCACTGAAGCTTTCTTT CASSPRALTEAFF
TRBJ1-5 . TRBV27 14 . TGTGCCAGCAGGCCACTTGCTGGCGATCAGCCCCAGCATTTT CASRPLAGDQPQHF
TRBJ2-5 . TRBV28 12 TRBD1 TGTGCCAGCAAGGGGGCTGCAGTGACCCAGTACTTC CASKGAAVTQYF
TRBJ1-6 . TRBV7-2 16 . TGTGCCAGCAGCTTAAACGGTGGCCAGTATAATTCACCCCTCCACTTT CASSLNGGQYNSPLHF
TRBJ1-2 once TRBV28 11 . TGTGCCAGCAGCGCGGCTTATGGCTACACCTTC CASSAAYGYTF
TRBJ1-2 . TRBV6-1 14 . TGTGCCAGCAGATCCCAGGGTGCATACTATGGCTACACCTTC CASRSQGAYYGYTF
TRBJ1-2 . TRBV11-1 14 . TGTGCCAGCAGCTTAAGGACAGTGAACTATGGCTACACCTTC CASSLRTVNYGYTF
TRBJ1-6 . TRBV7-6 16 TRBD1 TGTGCCAGCAGCCCGGGCCAGGGGGCAAGCAATTCACCCCTCCACTTT CASSPGQGASNSPLHF
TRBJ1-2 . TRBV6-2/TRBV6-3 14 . TGTGCCAGCAGTCAGGACAGACGTATCTATGGCTACACCTTC CASSQDRRIYGYTF
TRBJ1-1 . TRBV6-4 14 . TGTGCCAGCAGTGACTCCAGCAGGAACACTGAAGCTTTCTTT CASSDSSRNTEAFF
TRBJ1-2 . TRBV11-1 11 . TGTGCCAGCAGCTTGGTAGGGGTCAGAACCTTC CASSLVGVRTF
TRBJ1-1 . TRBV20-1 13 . TGCAGTGCTCTGACAAGTCCTTCCACTGAAGCTTTCTTT CSALTSPSTEAFF
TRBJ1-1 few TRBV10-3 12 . TGTGCCACTTCCGCCACTGTCACTGAAGCTTTCTTT CATSATVTEAFF
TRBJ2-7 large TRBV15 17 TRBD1 TGTGCCACCAGCAGAGATATCGGACAGGGAGGATTCGGGGGGCAGTACTTC CATSRDIGQGGFGGQYF
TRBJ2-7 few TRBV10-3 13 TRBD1 TGTGCCATCAGTGGGGGACAGAACTACGAGCAGTACTTC CAISGGQNYEQYF
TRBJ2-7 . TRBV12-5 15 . TGTGCTAGTGGTTTAGCGGGCAGGGTGAAGAACGAGCAGTACTTC CASGLAGRVKNEQYF